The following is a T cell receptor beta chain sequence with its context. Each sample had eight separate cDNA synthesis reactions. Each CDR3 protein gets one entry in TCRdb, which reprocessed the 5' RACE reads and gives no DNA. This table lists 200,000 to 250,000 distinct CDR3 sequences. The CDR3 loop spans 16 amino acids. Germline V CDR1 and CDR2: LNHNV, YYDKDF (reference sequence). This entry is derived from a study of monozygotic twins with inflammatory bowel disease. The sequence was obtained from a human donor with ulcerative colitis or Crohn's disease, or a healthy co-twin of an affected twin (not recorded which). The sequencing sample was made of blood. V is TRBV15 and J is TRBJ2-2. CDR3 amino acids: CATSRGSGFHDGELFF.